Judged by abundance, the clone carrying this T cell receptor beta chain is medium-sized. The target antigen is unknown. The data are from a study of T cells in localized non-small cell lung cancer. Study-level findings and limits: Appearances in adjacent lung were noted for a median approximately 50 of the top 100 tumor clones.

Trimming cost V 4 bases and J 4 bases, with 13 bases left between them. Germline CDR1 reads SGHNT; CDR2 reads YENEEA. The CDR3 runs to 14 residues. Sequenced by immunoSEQ multiplex PCR; TCRdb stores in-frame clones only, minus some. The repertoire holds fewer than 2,500 clones, with more than 30% as singletons. Sequenced material: normal lung tissue next to the tumor, taken before any cancer treatment. The gene calls are TRBV11-3 and TRBJ2-5; D possibly corresponds to TRBD1 (6 bases). The receptor was derived from a male donor aged 60 or over with stage I squamous cell lung carcinoma. CDR3 region: CASSSGELGETQYF. The CDR3 nucleotides are TGTGCCAGCAGCTCAGGGGAGTTAGGAGAGACCCAGTACTTC.